The present entry profiles one T cell receptor (beta chain) with its context. Its antigen is currently unknown. TCRdb reanalysed the 5' RACE reads using MiXCR and keeps one entry per CDR3 protein. The sample has 300,000 to 350,000 distinct CDR3 sequences; 13% to 15% are singletons. This sample stems from a study of T-cell memory formation after mild COVID-19. Looking at the study overall: TCR clusters mostly belonged to single donors. Study results and caveats: CD4/CD8 balance characterized clones contracting day 15 to 85, and CD4+ skew characterized later expanders.

The CDR3 extends over 15 amino acids. The V segment lost 6 bases and the J segment 4 bases; nucleotides outside the gene matches: 5. Germline CDR1 MNHNY, CDR2 SVGAGI (reference sequence). Sequencing was done on a sample of PBMCs or a T cell subset sorted from them (not recorded which). The receptor comes from a young man who had mild COVID-19 (a few samples of this study predate the infection). Cell type and time point are not known. The chain recombines TRBV6-6 with TRBJ2-1; 11 nucleotides agree with TRBD2. CDR3 in DNA: TGTGCCAGCAGCTTGACTAGCGGGGTGTACAATGAGCAGTTCTTC. This gives the protein CASSLTSGVYNEQFF.